The 10 T cell receptor beta chains below come from one sample, sequenced in a study of blood T cell repertoires in COVID-19. Libraries were prepared by immunoSEQ multiplex PCR; TCRdb keeps only in-frame clonotypes and omits some of them. The repertoire holds approximately 200,000 clones, with approximately 83% as singletons. Sequencing was performed on peripheral blood. The receptors stem from an older woman with acute or convalescent COVID-19.

The chain joins TRBV3-1 (or the pseudogene TRBV3-2) to TRBJ2-2; D might be TRBD1 (5 bases). Per germline, CDR1 LGHDT and CDR2 YNNKEL (reference sequence). The ends were cut back, 0 bases at V and 0 bases at J, with 8 bases in the middle. The CDR3 covers 16 residues. The CDR3 bases are TGTGCCAGCAGCCAAGATGGCAGGGCGAACACCGGGGAGCTGTTTTTT. Translated: CASSQDGRANTGELFF.

The V and J genes are TRBV30 and TRBJ2-1; no clear D gene. Trimming left V 8 bases short and J 0 bases short, with 11 bases between. Germline CDR1 GTSNPN, CDR2 SVGIG (reference sequence). The CDR3 has 13 residues. In nucleotides, the CDR3 is TGTGCCCGACACCTGACCTCCTACAATGAGCAGTTCTTC. Its translation: CARHLTSYNEQFF.

V gene TRBV25-1 combines with J gene TRBJ1-2; TRBD1 matches 7 bases. V lost 4 bases to trimming and J lost 4 bases; unmatched junction nucleotides: 6. There are 14 residues in the CDR3. Germline CDR1 and CDR2: MGHDK and SYGVNS. The CDR3 is CASSGAGTAYGYTF. DNA for the CDR3: TGTGCCAGCAGTGGGGCCGGGACAGCCTATGGCTACACCTTC.

On this clone itself: This sample includes further DNA sequences coding for the same CDR3. This chain connects TRBV18 to TRBJ1-1; D may be TRBD1 (6 bases). Looked up from germline, CDR1 is KGHSH and CDR2 is LQKENI. The CDR3 is made up of 12 amino acids. V was shortened by 6 bases and J by 8 bases, with 13 bases between the two germline ends. Written as DNA, the CDR3 is TGTGCCAGCTCTCAGGGTACAGGGGAAGCTTTCTTT. It translates to CASSQGTGEAFF.

The J gene is TRBJ1-4, the V gene TRBV9, with TRBD1 matching over 12 bases. After removal of 4 bases from V and 5 bases from J, the junction contained 9 bases not matched to a gene. This CDR3 comprises 17 residues. In germline, CDR1 is SGDLS, CDR2 YYNGEE. CDR3 in amino acids: CASSPGTGGLQNEKLFF. The CDR3 DNA follows: TGTGCCAGCAGCCCCGGGACAGGGGGCCTCCAAAATGAAAAACTGTTTTTT.

The V call is TRBV24-1, the J call TRBJ2-5; the match to TRBD1 covers 8 bases. V shed 4 bases, J shed 2 bases, and the junction held 8 bases outside the gene matches. CDR1 and CDR2 (germline): KGHDR, SFDVKD. The CDR3 is 16 residues long. CDR3 bases: TGTGCCACCAGTGAGACCGGGACAGGAAGGCAAGAGACCCAGTACTTC. Encoded protein: CATSETGTGRQETQYF.

V is TRBV4-1 and J is TRBJ2-7; the match to TRBD1 covers 9 bases. J gave up 5 bases and V 3 bases, and 8 bases lay outside the gene matches. Germline V gene lookup returns CDR1 MGHRA and CDR2 YSYEKL. CDR3 length equals 15 residues. The CDR3 DNA sequence: TGCGCCAGCAGCCAGCCCGGACAGGGGCGAAACGAGCAGTACTTC. Amino acids: CASSQPGQGRNEQYF.

The chain recombines TRBV27 with TRBJ1-4; 9 positions agree with TRBD1. The V segment lost 6 bases and the J segment 4 bases; nucleotides outside the gene matches: 6. CDR3 length equals 15 residues. Germline-derived CDR1 and CDR2 are MNHEY and SMNVEV (reference sequence). The DNA of the CDR3 is TGTGCCAGCAGGGACAGGGGCGGTTATAATGAAAAACTGTTTTTT. It translates to CASRDRGGYNEKLFF.

This chain joins TRBV30 and TRBJ1-1, with 9 bases identical to TRBD1. V lost 2 bases and J lost 1; bases outside the gene matches: 2. The CDR3 is made up of 14 amino acids. CDR1 is GTSNPN and CDR2 is SVGIG in the germline V gene (reference sequence). Here the CDR3 DNA reads TGTGCCTGGAGTAACAGGGGGCCGAACACTGAAGCTTTCTTT. It specifies CAWSNRGPNTEAFF.

J is TRBJ2-5 and V is TRBV5-1; 7 positions agree with TRBD2. CDR3 size: 13 residues. Germline V gene lookup returns CDR1 SGHRS and CDR2 YFSETQ. V was clipped by 5 bases and J by 5 bases; unmatched bases: 6. As DNA, the CDR3 is TGCGCCAGCAGGGAGCGGGGCGGGGAGACCCAGTACTTC. Translated, it gives CASRERGGETQYF. Filled out from reference TRBV5-1 and TRBJ2-5, the complete variable domain reads KAGVTQTPRYLIKTRGQQVTLSCSPISGHRSVSWYQQTPGQGLQFLFEYFSETQRNKGNFPGRFSGRQFSNSRSEMNVSTLELGDSALYLCASRERGGETQYFGPGTRLLVL.